This entry is about one T cell receptor (beta chain). Trimming cost V 4 bases and J 2 bases, with 12 bases left between them. CDR1 is MNHEY and CDR2 is SVGAGI in the germline V gene. The CDR3 consists of 14 residues. Clones were read by immunoSEQ multiplex PCR, and TCRdb kept only the in-frame ones, dropping some. The table shows about 120,000 clones, with 82% occurring only once. This specimen belongs to a study of blood T cell repertoires in COVID-19. The TCR sequence derives from a man aged 70 or older with acute or convalescent COVID-19. Sequencing was carried out using peripheral blood. The rearrangement links TRBV6-5 to TRBJ2-7; perhaps TRBD1 as D (5 bases). Here the CDR3 DNA reads TGTGCCAGCAGTTTGGGGCAAGGGGCCTACGAGCAGTACTTC. It codes for CASSLGQGAYEQYF.